This TCR beta chain was retrieved from a study of metastatic and nonmetastatic thyroid tumors. Study details: From malignant and benign thyroid patients, repertoires in blood and in tumor or nodule tissue were compared. Study observations and caveats: A significant increase in TCR beta diversity was reportedly seen in malignant thyroid tumors relative to benign nodules, in blood and tumor.

The CDR3 is made up of 15 amino acids, end residues included. CDR1 MDHEN and CDR2 SYDVKM come from the germline V gene. This clone was detected a few times. The antigen is not known. No DNA is shown, since the ends of the CDR3 on it are uncertain; the CDR3 is the one TCRdb lists. Prior to thyroid surgery, none of the patients had received any treatment. Study processing details: Using the CDR3 differences seen across clinicopathological groups, the authors built a distant-metastasis classifier for papillary thyroid cancer, which was meant to discriminate distant-metastatic patients. TCRdb re-clonotyped the PCR reads through MiXCR. What appears here as the V and J calls and clone size reflects TCRdb's work, not the paper's. The sample comprises roughly 48,000 clones, more than 15% of which are singletons, and about 3% rests with the top ten.

The sample was blood. This rearrangement joins TRBV28 to TRBJ1-2. The source of this sequence is a female donor with papillary thyroid cancer or a benign thyroid nodule (not recorded which). Some clones in this sample may be carry-over from other donors' samples. CDR3 sequence: CASILVTWANYGYTF.